This entry describes one TCR beta chain. Its antigen is currently unknown. This sample is drawn from a study of cytomegalovirus exposure and HLA in healthy donors. Study context: Genetic ancestry analysis placed about 76% of the 398 donors that were genotyped in the Caucasian-associated cluster.

Study-level results: It was reported in a later analysis that an Asian-associated ancestry cluster showed fewer N-insertions than the roughly 620-donor mean. A further, later analysis showed that HLA-associated TCR beta chains (compared with equally common others) were more clonally expanded.

This CDR3 is built from 16 residues. Germline assignment: CDR1 SEHNR and CDR2 FQNEAQ (reference sequence). The V gene end was trimmed by 5 bases and the J gene end by 4 bases; junction bases not matched to a gene: 13. 13 Jbeta primers and 60 Vbeta primers were used for the PCR. The repertoire was sequenced with immunoSEQ multiplex PCR; TCRdb's copy has only in-frame clones and lacks some. This sample has around 97,000 clones; 60% to 85% occur once, and the top ten carry approximately 4.3%. The chain recombines TRBV7-9 with TRBJ2-7, with 8 nucleotides matching TRBD2. The receptor was derived from a man aged 50-60 years in good health and CMV-seropositive. Sequenced input: PBMCs. CDR3 residues: CASSQGVQAGAYEQYF. The CDR3 bases are TGTGCCAGCAGCCAAGGGGTCCAAGCGGGGGCTTACGAGCAGTACTTC.